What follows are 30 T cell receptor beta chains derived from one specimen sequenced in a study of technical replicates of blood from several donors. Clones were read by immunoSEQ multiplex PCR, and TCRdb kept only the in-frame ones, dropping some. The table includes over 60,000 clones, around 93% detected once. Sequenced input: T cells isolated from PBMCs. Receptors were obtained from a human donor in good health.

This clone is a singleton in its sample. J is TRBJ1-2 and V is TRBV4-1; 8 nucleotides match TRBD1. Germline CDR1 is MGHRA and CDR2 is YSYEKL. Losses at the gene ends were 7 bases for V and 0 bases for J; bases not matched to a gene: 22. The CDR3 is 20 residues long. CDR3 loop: CASNPYFIRTGRNPNYGYTF. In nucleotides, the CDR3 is TGCGCCAGCAACCCCTACTTTATAAGGACAGGGCGCAATCCTAACTATGGCTACACCTTC.

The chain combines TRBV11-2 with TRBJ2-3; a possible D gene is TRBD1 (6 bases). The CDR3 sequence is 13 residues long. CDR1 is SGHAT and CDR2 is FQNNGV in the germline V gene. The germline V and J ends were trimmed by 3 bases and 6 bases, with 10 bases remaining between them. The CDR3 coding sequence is TGTGCCAGCAGCTTTGGGGGCAAGGATACGCAGTATTTT. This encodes CASSFGGKDTQYF.

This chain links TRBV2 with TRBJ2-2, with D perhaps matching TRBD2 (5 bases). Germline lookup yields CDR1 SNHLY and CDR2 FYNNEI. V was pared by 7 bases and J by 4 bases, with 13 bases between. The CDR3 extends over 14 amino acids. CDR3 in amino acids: CASTRQAGTGELFF. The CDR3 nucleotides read TGTGCCAGCACCCGTCAGGCGGGCACCGGGGAGCTGTTTTTT.

The CDR3 sequence: CASSIRQGEWDQPQHF. In nucleotides, the CDR3 is TGTGCCAGTAGTATAAGGCAGGGTGAATGGGATCAGCCCCAGCATTTT. This rearrangement joins TRBV19 to TRBJ1-5, with D perhaps TRBD1 (5 bases). Germline CDR1 LNHDA, CDR2 SQIVND (reference sequence). V shed 2 bases and J shed 5 bases, with 16 bases lying between them. CDR3 size: 16 residues.

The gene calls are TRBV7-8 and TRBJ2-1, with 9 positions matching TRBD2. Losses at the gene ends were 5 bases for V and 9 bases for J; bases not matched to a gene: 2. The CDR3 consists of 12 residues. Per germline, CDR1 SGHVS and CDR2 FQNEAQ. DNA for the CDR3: TGTGCCAGCAGCGCGGGAGGGAGTGAGCAGTTCTTC. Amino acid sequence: CASSAGGSEQFF.

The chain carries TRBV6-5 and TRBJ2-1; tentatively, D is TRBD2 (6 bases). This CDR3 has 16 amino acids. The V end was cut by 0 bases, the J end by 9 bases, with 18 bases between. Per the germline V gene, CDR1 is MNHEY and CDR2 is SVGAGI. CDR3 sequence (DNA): TGTGCCAGCAGTTACTCCGGCCCTAGCGCCGGGGGTGAGCAGTTCTTC. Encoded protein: CASSYSGPSAGGEQFF.

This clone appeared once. The CDR3 region is CASSIQGTDTQYF. In DNA, the CDR3 is TGTGCCAGTAGTATACAGGGCACAGATACGCAGTATTTT. The rearrangement links TRBV19 to TRBJ2-3; D remains unclear. This CDR3 spans 13 amino acids. V was cut by 2 bases and J by 1 base, with 4 bases left in between. Germline lookup yields CDR1 LNHDA and CDR2 SQIVND (reference sequence).

CDR3 residues: CASSFPTSGSSTDTQYF. The CDR3 DNA follows: TGTGCCAGCAGCTTCCCGACTAGCGGGTCTAGCACAGATACGCAGTATTTT. The chain is built from TRBV5-4 and TRBJ2-3; 10 bases align to TRBD2. The CDR3 runs 17 residues. Germline trimming cut 2 bases from V and 0 bases from J; bases unmatched to any gene: 6. Germline CDR1 and CDR2: SGHNT and YYREEE (reference sequence).

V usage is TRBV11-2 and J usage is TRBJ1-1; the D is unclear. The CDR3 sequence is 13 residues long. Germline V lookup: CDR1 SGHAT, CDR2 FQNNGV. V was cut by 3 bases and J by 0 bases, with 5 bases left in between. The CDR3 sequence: CASSFSLNTEAFF. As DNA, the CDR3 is TGTGCCAGCAGCTTCTCCCTGAACACTGAAGCTTTCTTT.

In DNA form, the CDR3 reads TGTGCCACCAGCCTACAGGGGTCACCCCTCCACTTT. Residues: CATSLQGSPLHF. V is TRBV15 and J is TRBJ1-6, with 7 positions matching TRBD1. The CDR3 is 12 amino acids. V trimming: 5 bases; J trimming: 10 bases; junction bases outside the gene matches: 2. Germline CDR1 and CDR2: LNHNV and YYDKDF (reference sequence).

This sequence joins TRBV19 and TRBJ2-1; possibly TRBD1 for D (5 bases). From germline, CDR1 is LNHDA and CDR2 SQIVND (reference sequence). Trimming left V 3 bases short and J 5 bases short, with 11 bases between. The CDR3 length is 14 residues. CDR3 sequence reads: CASSMAGFHNEQFF. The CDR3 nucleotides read TGTGCCAGTAGTATGGCAGGGTTCCACAATGAGCAGTTCTTC.

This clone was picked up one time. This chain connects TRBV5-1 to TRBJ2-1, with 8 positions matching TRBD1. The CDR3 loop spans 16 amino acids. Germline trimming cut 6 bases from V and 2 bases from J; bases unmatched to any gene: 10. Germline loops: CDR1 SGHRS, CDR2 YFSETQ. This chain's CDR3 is CASIAAGGNPYNEQFF. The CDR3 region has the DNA TGCGCCAGCATTGCGGCAGGGGGCAATCCCTACAATGAGCAGTTCTTC.

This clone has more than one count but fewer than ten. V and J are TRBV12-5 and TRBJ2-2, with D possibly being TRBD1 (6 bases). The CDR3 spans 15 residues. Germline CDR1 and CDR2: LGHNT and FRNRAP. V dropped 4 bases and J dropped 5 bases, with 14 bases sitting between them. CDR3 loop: CASGSMDRWTGELFF. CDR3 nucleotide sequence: TGTGCTAGTGGTTCAATGGACAGATGGACCGGGGAGCTGTTTTTT.

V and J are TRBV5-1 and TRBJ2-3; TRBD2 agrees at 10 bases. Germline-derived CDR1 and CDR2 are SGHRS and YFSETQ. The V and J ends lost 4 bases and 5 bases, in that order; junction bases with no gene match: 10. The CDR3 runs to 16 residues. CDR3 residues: CASSAKLAGFIDTQYF. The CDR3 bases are TGCGCCAGCAGCGCCAAACTAGCGGGATTTATAGATACGCAGTATTTT. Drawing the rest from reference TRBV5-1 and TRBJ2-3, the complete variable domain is KAGVTQTPRYLIKTRGQQVTLSCSPISGHRSVSWYQQTPGQGLQFLFEYFSETQRNKGNFPGRFSGRQFSNSRSEMNVSTLELGDSALYLCASSAKLAGFIDTQYFGPGTRLTVL.

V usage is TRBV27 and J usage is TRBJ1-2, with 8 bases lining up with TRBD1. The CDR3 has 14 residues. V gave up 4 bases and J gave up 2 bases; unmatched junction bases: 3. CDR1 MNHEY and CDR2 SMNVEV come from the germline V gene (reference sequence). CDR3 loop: CASSYRTGNYGYTF. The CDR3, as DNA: TGTGCCAGCAGTTACAGGACAGGGAACTATGGCTACACCTTC.

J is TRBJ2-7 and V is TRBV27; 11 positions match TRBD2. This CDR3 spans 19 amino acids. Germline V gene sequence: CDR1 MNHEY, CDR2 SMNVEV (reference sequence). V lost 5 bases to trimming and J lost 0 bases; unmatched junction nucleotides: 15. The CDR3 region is CASSLNPGLAGLSSYEQYF. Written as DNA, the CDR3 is TGTGCCAGCAGTCTAAATCCCGGACTAGCGGGTCTGAGCTCCTACGAGCAGTACTTC.

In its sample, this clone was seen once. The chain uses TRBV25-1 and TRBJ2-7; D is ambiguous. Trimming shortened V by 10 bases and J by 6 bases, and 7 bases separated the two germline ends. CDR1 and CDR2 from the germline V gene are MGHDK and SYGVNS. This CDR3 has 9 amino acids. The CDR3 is CATPSEQYF. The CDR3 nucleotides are TGTGCCACCCCCAGCGAGCAGTACTTC.

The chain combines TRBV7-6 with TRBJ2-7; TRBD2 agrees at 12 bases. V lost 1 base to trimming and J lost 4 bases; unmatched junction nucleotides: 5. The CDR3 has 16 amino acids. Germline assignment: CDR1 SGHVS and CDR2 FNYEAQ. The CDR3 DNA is TGTGCCAGCAGCTTAGGTCTCGGACTAGCGGGGTACGAGCAGTACTTC. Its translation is CASSLGLGLAGYEQYF.

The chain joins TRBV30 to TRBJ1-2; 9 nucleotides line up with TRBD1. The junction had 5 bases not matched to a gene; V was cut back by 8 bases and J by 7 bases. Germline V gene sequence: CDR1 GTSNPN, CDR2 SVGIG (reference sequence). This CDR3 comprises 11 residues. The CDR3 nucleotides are TGTGCCGACGACAGGGGGTTTGGCTACACCTTC. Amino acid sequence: CADDRGFGYTF. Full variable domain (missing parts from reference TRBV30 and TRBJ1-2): SQTIHQWPATLVQPVGSPLSLECTVEGTSNPNLYWYRQAAGRGLQLLFYSVGIGQISSEVPQNLSASRPQDRQFILSSKKLLLSDSGFYLCADDRGFGYTFGSGTRLTVV.

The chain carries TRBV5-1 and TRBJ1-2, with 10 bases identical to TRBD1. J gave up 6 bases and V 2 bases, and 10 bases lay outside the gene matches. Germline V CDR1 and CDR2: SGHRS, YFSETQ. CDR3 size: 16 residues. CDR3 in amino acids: CASSFKVGQGSHGYTF. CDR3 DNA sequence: TGCGCCAGCAGCTTCAAGGTGGGACAGGGGAGTCATGGCTACACCTTC.

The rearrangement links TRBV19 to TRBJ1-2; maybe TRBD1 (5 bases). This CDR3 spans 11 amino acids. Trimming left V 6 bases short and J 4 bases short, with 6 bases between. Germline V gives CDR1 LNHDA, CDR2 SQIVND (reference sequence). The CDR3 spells CASRQGYGYTF. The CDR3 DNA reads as TGTGCCAGTAGGCAGGGCTATGGCTACACCTTC.

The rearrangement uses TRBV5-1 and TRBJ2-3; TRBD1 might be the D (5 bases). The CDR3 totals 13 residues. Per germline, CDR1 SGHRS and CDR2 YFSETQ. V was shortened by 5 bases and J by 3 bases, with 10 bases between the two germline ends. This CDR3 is CASSWTSTDTQYF. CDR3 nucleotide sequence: TGCGCCAGCAGTTGGACATCAACAGATACGCAGTATTTT. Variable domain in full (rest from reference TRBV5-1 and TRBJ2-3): KAGVTQTPRYLIKTRGQQVTLSCSPISGHRSVSWYQQTPGQGLQFLFEYFSETQRNKGNFPGRFSGRQFSNSRSEMNVSTLELGDSALYLCASSWTSTDTQYFGPGTRLTVL.

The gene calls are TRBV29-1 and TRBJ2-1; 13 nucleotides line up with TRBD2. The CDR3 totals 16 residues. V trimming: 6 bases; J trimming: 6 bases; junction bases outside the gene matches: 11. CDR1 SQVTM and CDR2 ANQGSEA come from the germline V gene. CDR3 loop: CSVETSGRAFSNEQFF. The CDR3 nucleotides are TGCAGCGTAGAAACTAGCGGGAGGGCCTTTAGCAATGAGCAGTTCTTC.

CDR3 nucleotides: TGTGCCGTTCGACAGGGGAATGAAAAACTGTTTTTT. This gives the protein CAVRQGNEKLFF. The chain combines TRBV15 with TRBJ1-4, with 8 positions matching TRBD1. CDR3 size: 12 residues. Germline V gene data show CDR1 as LNHNV and CDR2 as YYDKDF (reference sequence). The trim removed 11 bases at V and 5 bases at J, leaving 4 bases unmatched.

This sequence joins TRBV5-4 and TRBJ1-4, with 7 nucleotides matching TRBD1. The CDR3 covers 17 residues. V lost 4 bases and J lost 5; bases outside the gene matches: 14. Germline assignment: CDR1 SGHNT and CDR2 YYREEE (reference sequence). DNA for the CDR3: TGTGCCAGCAGCCGGGACAGTGGTTTGCGGTCGAATGAAAAACTGTTTTTT. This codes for CASSRDSGLRSNEKLFF.

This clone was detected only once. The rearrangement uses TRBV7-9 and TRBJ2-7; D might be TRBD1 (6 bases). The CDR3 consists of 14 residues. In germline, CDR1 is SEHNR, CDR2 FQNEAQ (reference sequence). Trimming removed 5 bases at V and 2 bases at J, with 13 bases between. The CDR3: CASSEIGGAYEQYF. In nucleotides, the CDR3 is TGTGCCAGCAGCGAAATAGGGGGTGCCTACGAGCAGTACTTC. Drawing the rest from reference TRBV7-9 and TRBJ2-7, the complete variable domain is DTGVSQNPRHKITKRGQNVTFRCDPISEHNRLYWYRQTLGQGPEFLTYFQNEAQLEKSRLLSDRFSAERPKGSFSTLEIQRTEQGDSAMYLCASSEIGGAYEQYFGPGTRLTVT.

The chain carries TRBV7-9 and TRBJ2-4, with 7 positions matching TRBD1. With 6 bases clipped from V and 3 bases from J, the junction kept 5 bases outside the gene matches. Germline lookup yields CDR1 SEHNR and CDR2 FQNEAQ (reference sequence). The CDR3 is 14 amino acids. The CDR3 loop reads CASSGTAGKNIQYF. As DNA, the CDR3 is TGTGCCAGCAGTGGGACAGCCGGCAAAAACATTCAGTACTTC.

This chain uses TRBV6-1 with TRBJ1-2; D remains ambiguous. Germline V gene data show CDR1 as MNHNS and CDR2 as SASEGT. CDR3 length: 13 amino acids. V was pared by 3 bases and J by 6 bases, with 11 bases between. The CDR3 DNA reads TGTGCCAGCAGTGAGGGCAGTTTAGATGGCTACACCTTC. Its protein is CASSEGSLDGYTF.

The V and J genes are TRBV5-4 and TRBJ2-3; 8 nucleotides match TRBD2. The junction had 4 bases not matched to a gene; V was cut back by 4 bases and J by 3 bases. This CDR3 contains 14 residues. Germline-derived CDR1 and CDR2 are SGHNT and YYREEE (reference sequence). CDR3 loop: CASSPGGLTDTQYF. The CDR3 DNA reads TGTGCCAGCAGCCCGGGGGGGCTGACAGATACGCAGTATTTT.

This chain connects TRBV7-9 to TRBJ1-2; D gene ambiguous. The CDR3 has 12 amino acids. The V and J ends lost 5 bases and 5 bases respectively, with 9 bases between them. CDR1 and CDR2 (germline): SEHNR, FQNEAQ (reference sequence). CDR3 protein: CASSTKEYGYTF. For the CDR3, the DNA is TGTGCCAGCAGCACAAAAGAATATGGCTACACCTTC.